The next 9 T cell receptor beta chains were all read from a single sample in a study of T cell clones after liver transplantation. The table came from immunoSEQ multiplex PCR; TCRdb's copy has only in-frame clones and leaves some out. The table shows some 70,000 clones, with 80% occurring only once. Sequenced material: CD4+ T cells from blood, taken before liver transplant. Every receptor here comes from a human donor who received a liver transplant.

J is TRBJ2-1 and V is TRBV28, with TRBD2 identical over 8 bases. The CDR3 contains 17 residues. Germline V CDR1 and CDR2: MDHEN, SYDVKM. V lost 8 bases to trimming and J lost 4 bases; unmatched junction nucleotides: 16. The CDR3 DNA is TGTGCCAGCCCTCCCCTACGGGGGGGGGCATTTTACAATGAGCAGTTCTTC. Its translation is CASPPLRGGAFYNEQFF.

The chain joins TRBV27 to TRBJ1-2; no clear D. Between the trimmed V and J ends, which lost 4 bases and 0 bases, there was a span of 9 bases. The CDR3 is 14 residues long. Germline values: CDR1 MNHEY, CDR2 SMNVEV (reference sequence). CDR3 nucleotides: TGTGCCAGCAGTTCGGGCGTAGCTAACTATGGCTACACCTTC. Protein: CASSSGVANYGYTF.

V and J are TRBV6-4 and TRBJ2-3, with D perhaps matching TRBD2 (6 bases). Germline V CDR1 and CDR2: MRHNA, SNTAGT. The CDR3 is 15 amino acids. Deletions cut 3 bases from V and 0 bases from J, with 10 bases between. The CDR3: CASSERGISTDTQYF. The CDR3 DNA sequence: TGTGCCAGCAGTGAGCGGGGAATAAGCACAGATACGCAGTATTTT.

The V call is TRBV6-1, the J call TRBJ1-5, with a weak D call TRBD1 (5 bases). In germline, CDR1 is MNHNS, CDR2 SASEGT. Trimming cost V 7 bases and J 3 bases, with 7 bases left between them. The CDR3 length is 12 residues. CDR3 loop: CASKGTNQPQHF. The CDR3 DNA reads as TGTGCCAGCAAGGGGACCAATCAGCCCCAGCATTTT.

With regard to this clone: Compared with germline, one end of the junction differs, possibly owing to a read error. The chain recombines TRBV28 with TRBJ2-7, with 9 positions matching TRBD1. The CDR3 loop spans 11 amino acids. Germline V gene lookup returns CDR1 MDHEN and CDR2 SYDVKM. CDR3 region: CASSDRDRERF. In DNA form, the CDR3 reads TGTGCCAGCAGTGACCGGGACAGGGAGCGCTTC.

The V call is TRBV19, the J call TRBJ2-2, with D perhaps assigned TRBD1 or TRBD2 (5 bases each). Per the germline V gene, CDR1 is LNHDA and CDR2 is SQIVND (reference sequence). There are 14 residues in the CDR3. Trimming took off 5 bases at V and 4 bases at J, with 11 bases between the two ends. DNA for the CDR3: TGTGCCAGTAGTCCCGGGGCCCCCACCGGGGAGCTGTTTTTT. Translated, it gives CASSPGAPTGELFF.

The V gene is TRBV27, the J gene TRBJ2-2; 9 positions match TRBD1. V shed 5 bases and J 6 bases; nucleotides not matched to a gene: 13. CDR1 is MNHEY, CDR2 SMNVEV, per germline (reference sequence). CDR3 size: 17 residues. This CDR3 reads CASSPIHRDREAGELFF. The DNA for the CDR3 is TGTGCCAGCAGTCCAATTCACCGGGACAGGGAGGCCGGGGAGCTGTTTTTT.

V and J are TRBV2 and TRBJ1-2; the D gene is possibly TRBD1 (6 bases). The CDR3 is 13 residues long. V lost 6 bases, J lost 9 bases, and 17 bases lay in between. The V gene's germline CDR1 is SNHLY and CDR2 FYNNEI. The CDR3 spells CASRKDRTPSYTF. CDR3 sequence (DNA): TGTGCCAGCAGAAAAGACAGGACCCCTAGCTACACCTTC.

In this sample, this clone turned up a few times. The J gene is TRBJ1-1, the V gene TRBV19; D ambiguous. This CDR3 comprises 15 residues. Trimming removed 7 bases from V and 1 base from J, with 16 bases in between. CDR1 is LNHDA, CDR2 SQIVND, per germline (reference sequence). CDR3 in amino acids: CASKETSITNTEAFF. Written as DNA, the CDR3 is TGTGCCAGTAAAGAGACAAGCATAACGAACACTGAAGCTTTCTTT.